Listed below are T cell receptor beta chains from one sample, sequenced in a study of technical replicates of blood from a handful of donors. The data were produced by immunoSEQ multiplex PCR, yet TCRdb's version contains in-frame clones alone and is incomplete. The table lists around 100,000 clones, about 95% of them singletons. Sample: T cells isolated from PBMCs. Every receptor here comes from a human donor in good health. Each CDR3 is given with its conserved first and last residue. Fields, in order: J gene, V gene, CDR3 protein.

J: TRBJ1-1
V: TRBV6-5
CDR3: CASSSGILITEAFF

J: TRBJ2-7
V: TRBV27
CDR3: CASMLLAGVNEQYF

J: TRBJ1-1
V: TRBV7-9
CDR3: CASSLRRDTEAFF

J: TRBJ1-4
V: TRBV6-1
CDR3: CASSRDRSNEKLFF

J: TRBJ2-2
V: TRBV11-1
CDR3: CASSWAPFPGLNTGELFF

J: TRBJ2-7
V: TRBV7-2
CDR3: CASSYRTGNYEQYF

J: TRBJ2-6
V: TRBV4-3
CDR3: CASSKIWGRYEPNSGANVLTF

J: TRBJ1-2
V: TRBV6-1
CDR3: CASSATGNYGYTF

J: TRBJ2-1
V: TRBV2
CDR3: CASMGLAGGPLNEQFF

J: TRBJ2-1
V: TRBV5-6
CDR3: CASSLVGRSHNEQFF

J: TRBJ1-1
V: TRBV2
CDR3: CASSEYRNTEAFF

J: TRBJ1-4
V: TRBV20-1
CDR3: CSAGREGKLFF

J: TRBJ2-7
V: TRBV10-3
CDR3: CAISEDRDYEQYF

J: TRBJ2-1
V: TRBV30
CDR3: CAWGASINEQFF

J: TRBJ1-2
V: TRBV2
CDR3: CAGGDRTSDIDGYTF

J: TRBJ2-3
V: TRBV9
CDR3: CASSVATGDVTDTQYF

J: TRBJ2-7
V: TRBV15
CDR3: CATSRGLGYEQYF

J: TRBJ1-5
V: TRBV9
CDR3: CASSAEGRNQPQHF

J: TRBJ1-1
V: TRBV5-4
CDR3: CASSLDQAPWKAFF

J: TRBJ2-7
V: TRBV19
CDR3: CASSITSGRADEQYF

J: TRBJ2-3
V: TRBV6-5
CDR3: CASTGLGYTDTQYF

J: TRBJ2-3
V: TRBV2
CDR3: CASRDFTDTQYF

J: TRBJ2-7
V: TRBV28
CDR3: CASSYPGLVYEQYF

J: TRBJ2-1
V: TRBV11-3
CDR3: CASSLDLAGEDNEQFF

J: TRBJ1-5
V: TRBV27
CDR3: CASSFQGWDSNQPQHF

J: TRBJ2-5
V: TRBV15
CDR3: CATSRDSSNEETQYF

J: TRBJ2-3
V: TRBV11-3
CDR3: CASSLAVLAGSTDTQYF

J: TRBJ1-2
V: TRBV19
CDR3: CASSIPGTGKLSQGYTF

J: TRBJ1-1
V: TRBV6-1
CDR3: CASRKTGEYTEAFF

J: TRBJ1-1
V: TRBV13
CDR3: CASSLGGNPVVANTEAFF

J: TRBJ2-2
V: TRBV4-2
CDR3: CASSHATSDPTGELFF

J: TRBJ2-1
V: TRBV2
CDR3: CASTTTSGTGNEQFF

J: TRBJ2-1
V: TRBV7-9
CDR3: CASSLERGLYNEQFF

J: TRBJ2-7
V: TRBV30
CDR3: CAWSERTKRTYEQYF

J: TRBJ2-5
V: TRBV4-1
CDR3: CASSQTLDIETQYF

J: TRBJ2-3
V: TRBV10-3
CDR3: CAISGDLAGGGDTQYF

J: TRBJ2-2
V: TRBV10-1
CDR3: CASNGQGSTGELFF

J: TRBJ2-3
V: TRBV4-1
CDR3: CASSRSSRGGDTQYF

J: TRBJ1-5
V: TRBV19
CDR3: CASRTQGNQPQHF